This TCR beta chain was recovered during a study of shared clonotypes between healthy human individuals. A remark on this clone: Its antigen remains unidentified.

CDR3 length: 15 residues. The trim removed 2 bases at V and 9 bases at J, leaving 10 bases unmatched. Germline V gene lookup returns CDR1 MNHNS and CDR2 SASEGT. Findings and caveats of the study: Clonotypes which were not shared had lower generation probabilities than clonotypes that all four donors shared. For sorted subsets, rarefaction showed incomplete sequencing despite large depth.

The table came from immunoSEQ multiplex PCR; TCRdb's copy has only in-frame clones and leaves some out. The sample has roughly 700,000 clones; around 67% are singletons. V gene TRBV6-1 combines with J gene TRBJ2-1; 7 bases are shared with TRBD2. This receptor was identified in a woman in her thirties in good health. The material sequenced was memory CD4+ T cells sorted from blood. Subset: CD45RA-negative fraction. The CDR3 reads CASSERAGVLSEQFF. The CDR3 DNA is TGTGCCAGCAGTGAAAGGGCGGGAGTACTAAGTGAGCAGTTCTTC.